These 26 T cell receptor beta chains came from one sample sequenced in a study of T-cell reconstitution after alpha-beta-depleted transplantation in children (dated by TCRdb to the mid-2010s). The library was produced with PCR. Sequencing took place on an Illumina HiSeq 2500. TCR libraries were prepared with molecular barcoding, using unique molecular identifiers to normalize TCRbeta repertoire quantification. TCRdb reanalyzed the raw reads on its own, using fastp at Q25 for trimming and MiXCR for clone calling, and kept in-frame beta chains. Rows matching on CDR3 protein sequence are summarized as one entry with the most common DNA and genes. The sample table records nearly 550,000 distinct CDR3 sequences; approximately 20% of these occur just once. In total, the top ten clones hold 3.3% of the sample. The sequencing here drew on PBMCs from the stem cell graft donor, taken from the stem cell graft. These receptors all stem from a human donor who donated a stem cell graft to a child with acute lymphoblastic leukemia.

The chain has TRBV5-4 and TRBJ1-2; no clear D gene. CDR1 is SGHNT and CDR2 is YYREEE in the germline V gene (reference sequence). V shed 0 bases and J shed 4 bases, with 16 bases lying between them. CDR3 length: 16 amino acids. Written as DNA, the CDR3 is TGTGCCAGCAGCTTGGGTGGGAGGACTGAGATCTATGGCTACACCTTC. It translates to CASSLGGRTEIYGYTF.

V usage is TRBV5-1 and J usage is TRBJ2-4; a weak D match, TRBD2 (5 bases). The CDR3 extends over 13 amino acids. Trimming took 4 bases from V and 9 from J, leaving 14 bases between them. The germline V gene has CDR1 SGHRS and CDR2 YFSETQ. CDR3 sequence reads: CASSRGGSAIQYF. The CDR3 region has the DNA TGCGCCAGCAGCAGAGGCGGGTCCGCCATTCAGTACTTC.

V usage is TRBV7-9 and J usage is TRBJ2-1, with D tentatively TRBD2 (5 bases). The V end was cut by 3 bases, the J end by 2 bases, with 11 bases between. This CDR3 is built from 15 residues. Germline CDR1 SEHNR, CDR2 FQNEAQ (reference sequence). CDR3 in amino acids: CASSLVEGAYNEQFF. In DNA form, the CDR3 reads TGTGCCAGCAGCTTGGTCGAGGGAGCCTACAATGAGCAGTTCTTC. Filled out from reference TRBV7-9 and TRBJ2-1, the complete variable domain reads DTGVSQNPRHKITKRGQNVTFRCDPISEHNRLYWYRQTLGQGPEFLTYFQNEAQLEKSRLLSDRFSAERPKGSFSTLEIQRTEQGDSAMYLCASSLVEGAYNEQFFGPGTRLTVL.

V gene TRBV11-3 combines with J gene TRBJ1-1; D may be TRBD1 (5 bases). CDR1 and CDR2 (germline): SGHNT, YENEEA. CDR3 length: 15 amino acids. Trimming left V 2 bases short and J 5 bases short, with 15 bases between. The CDR3 nucleotides are TGTGCCAGCAGCTTATTCCGAGGGGCCGGAACTGAAGCTTTCTTT. Its protein is CASSLFRGAGTEAFF.

V is TRBV12-3 or TRBV12-4 and J is TRBJ1-2; possible D gene TRBD1, 5 bases. The V gene lost 5 bases and the J gene lost 0 bases, with 10 bases spanning the gap. The CDR3 extends over 14 amino acids. CDR3 coding DNA: TGTGCCAGCAGTCCCTGGACATCTAACTATGGCTACACCTTC. Its translation: CASSPWTSNYGYTF.

The V call is TRBV5-1, the J call TRBJ2-1, with a weak D call TRBD1 (5 bases). Trimming pared 0 bases from V and 3 bases from J, leaving 10 bases between. Germline V gene sequence: CDR1 SGHRS, CDR2 YFSETQ. The CDR3 loop spans 15 amino acids. CDR3 residues: CASSLDRGIYNEQFF. The CDR3 nucleotides read TGCGCCAGCAGCTTGGATAGGGGAATCTACAATGAGCAGTTCTTC.

This clonotype was recorded a few times. The CDR3 loop reads CSARRGGRAGETQYF. DNA for the CDR3: TGCAGCGCCCGAAGAGGCGGGAGGGCCGGGGAGACCCAGTACTTC. The chain is built from TRBV29-1 and TRBJ2-5; 9 bases line up with TRBD2. CDR1 and CDR2 (germline): SQVTM, ANQGSEA. Trimming removed 7 bases from V and 5 bases from J; junction bases left unmatched: 14. CDR3 length: 15 residues.

The rearrangement uses TRBV7-6 and TRBJ2-4; TRBD1 is a possible D gene (7 bases). There are 14 residues in the CDR3. The V and J ends lost 3 bases and 9 bases respectively, with 15 bases between them. Germline V gene lookup returns CDR1 SGHVS and CDR2 FNYEAQ. CDR3 bases: TGTGCCAGCAGCTTTACAGGGGCCGGGGGCATTCAGTACTTC. It codes for CASSFTGAGGIQYF.

This clonotype was counted between two and nine times. The CDR3 loop reads CASSTYANEQFF. The CDR3 coding sequence is TGTGCCAGCAGCACTTATGCAAATGAGCAGTTCTTC. This chain uses TRBV7-2 with TRBJ2-1; no definite D call. This CDR3 spans 12 amino acids. With 5 bases removed from V and 7 bases from J, the gap between germline ends came to 9 bases. Germline lookup yields CDR1 SGHTA and CDR2 FQGNSA.

This clonotype was seen only a few times. The chain joins TRBV6-5 to TRBJ2-7, with 9 positions matching TRBD2. CDR3 size: 13 residues. Trimming removed 0 bases from V and 11 bases from J; junction bases left unmatched: 5. CDR1 is MNHEY, CDR2 SVGAGI, per germline. The CDR3 DNA reads as TGTGCCAGCAGTTACTCGACTAGCGGAGGGGAGTACTTC. Encoded protein: CASSYSTSGGEYF.

This clonotype was detected many times. Germline and junction disagree at one end, which may indicate a read error. J is TRBJ2-1 and V is TRBV5-1; TRBD2 matches at 11 bases. Germline values: CDR1 SGHRS, CDR2 YFSETQ. The CDR3 loop spans 15 amino acids. In DNA form, the CDR3 reads TGTGCCAGCAGCTCCGGACTAGCGGGCTACAATGAGCAGTTCTTC. This encodes CASSSGLAGYNEQFF. The complete variable domain, with remaining parts taken from reference TRBV5-1 and TRBJ2-1, reads KAGVTQTPRYLIKTRGQQVTLSCSPISGHRSVSWYQQTPGQGLQFLFEYFSETQRNKGNFPGRFSGRQFSNSRSEMNVSTLELGDSALYLCASSSGLAGYNEQFFGPGTRLTVL.

The chain has TRBV19 and TRBJ1-5; D might be TRBD1 (6 bases). CDR3 length: 14 residues. Germline loops: CDR1 LNHDA, CDR2 SQIVND (reference sequence). Trimming removed 3 bases at V and 5 bases at J, with 11 bases between. DNA of the CDR3: TGTGCCAGTAGTATTAGGGACAACTATCAGCCCCAGCATTTT. Protein product: CASSIRDNYQPQHF.

This clonotype was seen only a few times. The chain combines TRBV28 with TRBJ2-3; TRBD2 might be the D (6 bases). Germline-derived CDR1 and CDR2 are MDHEN and SYDVKM. This CDR3 is built from 17 residues. V lost 2 bases, J lost 6 bases, and 21 bases lay in between. As DNA, the CDR3 is TGTGCCAGCAGTTTAGTTGGGTCTCCCTTCCGGGGGGATACGCAGTATTTT. As protein: CASSLVGSPFRGDTQYF.

The chain carries TRBV12-3 or TRBV12-4 and TRBJ2-5; TRBD1 matches 9 bases. The ends lost 6 bases at V and 5 bases at J; junction bases unmatched: 7. The CDR3 is 14 residues long. The CDR3 here is CASSTTGGEETQYF. CDR3 DNA sequence: TGTGCCAGCAGCACCACAGGGGGCGAGGAGACCCAGTACTTC.

This clonotype was observed once. The chain employs TRBV20-1 and TRBJ2-1; D remains unclear. V was trimmed by 0 bases and J by 5 bases, leaving 2 bases between them. This CDR3 region has 11 residues. CDR1 DFQATT and CDR2 SNEGSKA come from the germline V gene (reference sequence). The CDR3 is CSARDDNEQFF. The CDR3 DNA follows: TGCAGTGCTAGAGACGACAATGAGCAGTTCTTC.

This rearrangement joins TRBV5-1 to TRBJ1-4; D remains unclear. Trimming pared 4 bases from V and 0 bases from J, leaving 16 bases between. The CDR3 sequence is 17 residues long. Germline lookup yields CDR1 SGHRS and CDR2 YFSETQ. CDR3 residues: CASSVRSWTPTNEKLFF. CDR3 coding DNA: TGCGCCAGCAGCGTTCGCTCTTGGACTCCAACTAATGAAAAACTGTTTTTT.

This chain joins TRBV29-1 and TRBJ2-7; TRBD1 might be the D (6 bases). V lost 5 bases to trimming and J lost 3 bases, with 14 bases between them. In germline, CDR1 is SQVTM, CDR2 ANQGSEA. This CDR3 has 13 residues. The CDR3 nucleotides read TGCAGCGTTCGGAACAGGGTGAACTACGAGCAGTACTTC. Protein sequence: CSVRNRVNYEQYF.

V usage is TRBV5-1 and J usage is TRBJ2-1; 9 bases line up with TRBD1. Per germline, CDR1 SGHRS and CDR2 YFSETQ. CDR3 length: 16 residues. V lost 3 bases and J lost 0; bases outside the gene matches: 4. CDR3 sequence reads: CASSSEGQGSYNEQFF. CDR3 nucleotide sequence: TGCGCCAGCAGCTCGGAGGGACAGGGCTCCTACAATGAGCAGTTCTTC.

This chain joins TRBV20-1 and TRBJ2-2; D is uncertain. Trimming shortened V by 1 base and J by 9 bases, and 9 bases separated the two germline ends. Germline CDR1 DFQATT, CDR2 SNEGSKA (reference sequence). The CDR3 runs 12 residues. CDR3 DNA: TGCAGTGCTAGAGCAAGGGAACGGGAGCTGTTTTTT. Protein: CSARARERELFF.

DNA of the CDR3: TGTGCCACCAGCAGTTTGAGGGGGGGCCGGGCTTTCTTT. Protein sequence: CATSSLRGGRAFF. V is TRBV15 and J is TRBJ1-1; weak D call: TRBD1 (6 bases). V was cut by 3 bases and J by 11 bases, with 16 bases left in between. The CDR3 consists of 13 residues. Per germline, CDR1 LNHNV and CDR2 YYDKDF (reference sequence).

The rearrangement joins TRBV7-9 to TRBJ1-1; TRBD1 matches at 7 bases. The ends lost 1 base at V and 1 base at J; junction bases unmatched: 3. Germline CDR1 and CDR2: SEHNR and FQNEAQ (reference sequence). CDR3 length: 15 amino acids. The CDR3 DNA reads TGTGCCAGCAGCTTAGAGACAGGGAGGAACACTGAAGCTTTCTTT. Translation gives CASSLETGRNTEAFF. Drawing the rest from reference TRBV7-9 and TRBJ1-1, the complete variable domain is DTGVSQNPRHKITKRGQNVTFRCDPISEHNRLYWYRQTLGQGPEFLTYFQNEAQLEKSRLLSDRFSAERPKGSFSTLEIQRTEQGDSAMYLCASSLETGRNTEAFFGQGTRLTVV.

This clonotype was seen at least ten times. The V call is TRBV4-1, the J call TRBJ2-7; tentative D call: TRBD1 (7 bases). Germline V CDR1 and CDR2: MGHRA, YSYEKL. Trimming removed 1 base from V and 1 base from J, with 11 bases in between. There are 15 residues in the CDR3. CDR3 sequence (DNA): TGCGCCAGCAGCCAAGTCCAGGGGGGATCCTACGAGCAGTACTTC. Translation: CASSQVQGGSYEQYF.

This chain joins TRBV9 and TRBJ2-3; a possible D gene is TRBD2 (5 bases). The CDR3 loop spans 15 amino acids. Germline V CDR1 and CDR2: SGDLS, YYNGEE. V lost 3 bases to trimming and J lost 3 bases, with 14 bases between them. The CDR3 is CASSARTRLTDTQYF. CDR3 nucleotides: TGTGCCAGCAGCGCACGGACTCGACTAACAGATACGCAGTATTTT.

V usage is TRBV12-3 or TRBV12-4 and J usage is TRBJ2-3; perhaps TRBD2 as D (6 bases). This CDR3 has 15 amino acids. V lost 4 bases and J 5 bases, leaving 16 bases between the germline ends. The CDR3 DNA reads as TGTGCCAGCAGTTCTCTAGCGACTGAAGGAGATACGCAGTATTTT. Amino acids: CASSSLATEGDTQYF.

This rearrangement joins TRBV27 to TRBJ2-1; D uncertain. From germline, CDR1 is MNHEY and CDR2 SMNVEV (reference sequence). The CDR3 loop spans 13 amino acids. Trimming shortened V by 2 bases and J by 10 bases, and 12 bases separated the two germline ends. CDR3 protein: CASSLARSSEQFF. The DNA for the CDR3 is TGTGCCAGCAGTTTAGCCCGTTCAAGCGAGCAGTTCTTC.

This clonotype was seen repeatedly, ten times or more. The chain combines TRBV5-1 with TRBJ2-3, with D hard to call. In germline, CDR1 is SGHRS, CDR2 YFSETQ. The CDR3 is 14 amino acids. Deletions cut 4 bases from V and 0 bases from J, with 9 bases between. CDR3 amino acids: CASSNDISTDTQYF. CDR3 DNA: TGCGCCAGCAGCAATGACATTAGCACAGATACGCAGTATTTT.